This T cell receptor beta chain was obtained from a study of blood T cell repertoires in COVID-19. Overall study: Sites in the United States, Italy and Spain provided acute and convalescent COVID-19 samples. PBMCs, B-cell-depleted T cells, or T cells were the source of the cDNA or gDNA that made up the material.

The authors' processing: Amplification of reference gene primers provided the estimated nucleated cell counts. Generated by immunoSEQ multiplex PCR, the TCRdb table keeps only in-frame clones and is missing some. Clone size and the V and J calls come from that table; the DNA yielded D and trimming. The data show about 330,000 clones, with roughly 90% seen just once and approximately 4% held by the top ten. Germline CDR1 is SNHLY and CDR2 is FYNNEI. V was clipped by 2 bases and J by 6 bases, with 13 bases between them. This CDR3 region has 15 residues. This clone was counted once. The TCR was taken from a woman in her forties or fifties with active or convalescent COVID-19. This sequence joins TRBV2 and TRBJ2-2; tentatively, D is TRBD2 (6 bases). The source material was peripheral blood. Here the CDR3 DNA reads TGTGCCAGCAGTGAATCCACTAGCTGGGCCGGGGAGCTGTTTTTT. It translates to CASSESTSWAGELFF.